One and the same sample provided the 26 T cell receptor beta chains below, sequenced in a study of Tregs in tolerant kidney transplant recipients. The protocol was immunoSEQ multiplex PCR, while the TCRdb copy is restricted to in-frame clones and leaves out a portion. The listing records about 52,000 clones. Sequences were derived from CD4+ T cells from blood, sampled before the transplant. These receptors came from a human donor who received a combined kidney and bone marrow transplant.

A word on this clone: The read ends 3 residues before the CDR3 terminus; that terminus is restored from the germline J gene. The chain recombines TRBV18 with TRBJ1-1; D possibly corresponds to TRBD1 (5 bases). CDR1 and CDR2 from the germline V gene are KGHSH and LQKENI. This CDR3 has 15 amino acids. Trimming left V 0 bases short and J 7 bases short, with 15 bases between. CDR3 bases read: TGTGCCAGCTCACCACCGGTTCTTGGGGCGGTTGAA. Protein sequence: CASSPPVLGAVE. The CDR3 as a whole reads CASSPPVLGAVEAFF.

Comment on this clone: The read is 3 residues too short to cover the CDR3 end, so that end is filled in from the germline J gene. The rearrangement uses TRBV7-7 and TRBJ2-2; possible D gene TRBD2, 5 bases. Germline-derived CDR1 and CDR2 are SSHAT and FNYEAQ (reference sequence). Trimming took 5 bases from V and 0 from J, leaving 10 bases between them. The CDR3 spans 15 residues. CDR3 DNA, as far as it was read: TGTGCCAGCAGCCCTAGCCTCGCGAACACCGGGGAG. Translating gives CASSPSLANTGE. The full-length CDR3 reads as CASSPSLANTGELFF.

The sequenced CDR3 bases are TGTGCCAGCTCAGACAGAACGAACACCGGGGAG. The encoded protein is CASSDRTNTGE. The CDR3 in its entirety is CASSDRTNTGELFF. J is TRBJ2-2 and V is TRBV18; D is possibly TRBD1 (5 bases). The CDR3 end is not reached by the read, which stops 3 residues before it; the germline J gene fills it in. The CDR3 consists of 14 residues. The germline V gene encodes CDR1 KGHSH and CDR2 LQKENI. With 5 bases removed from V and 0 bases from J, the gap between germline ends came to 7 bases.

For this clone: The CDR3 end is not reached by the read, which stops 3 residues before it; the germline J gene fills it in. The chain joins TRBV2 to TRBJ1-2, with TRBD1 identical over 10 bases. The CDR3 spans 15 residues. Germline V gives CDR1 SNHLY, CDR2 FYNNEI. The CDR3 sequence: CASSNQGQGKETYTF. CDR3 DNA (partial): TGTGCCAGCAGTAACCAGGGACAGGGGAAGGAGACC.

Turning to this clone: Read sequence stops 3 residues before the CDR3 end, and the germline J gene provides the missing end. V gene TRBV2 combines with J gene TRBJ1-6; 7 positions match TRBD1. After removal of 6 bases from V and 0 bases from J, the junction contained 5 bases not matched to a gene. Germline V gives CDR1 SNHLY, CDR2 FYNNEI. This CDR3 is built from 16 residues. CDR3 amino acids: CASRTGARSYNSPLHF. The part of the CDR3 DNA that was read is TGTGCCAGCAGAACAGGGGCCCGCTCCTATAATTCACCC.

CDR3 DNA (partial): TGTGCCAGTTCCACCTCTGACAGACGATTCGCGGCG. It encodes CASSTSDRRFAA. The complete CDR3 protein is CASSTSDRRFAAAFF. The genes are TRBV19 and TRBJ1-1; perhaps TRBD1 as D (5 bases). Read sequence stops 3 residues before the CDR3 end, and the germline J gene provides the missing end. Germline CDR1 LNHDA, CDR2 SQIVND (reference sequence). The CDR3 runs to 15 residues.

Notes on this clone: The read gets to within 3 residues of the CDR3 end, and the germline J gene fills in the rest. The chain combines TRBV2 with TRBJ1-6; no firm D call. CDR1 is SNHLY and CDR2 is FYNNEI in the germline V gene. This CDR3 region has 13 residues. V lost 1 base to trimming and J lost 10 bases, with 8 bases between them. The CDR3 sequence is CASSEGGGSPLHF. CDR3 DNA (partial): TGTGCCAGCAGTGAAGGAGGCGGGTCACCC.

Worth noting for this clone: The read is 3 residues too short to cover the CDR3 end, so that end is filled in from the germline J gene. This chain joins TRBV2 and TRBJ1-1, with D possibly TRBD1 on 6 matching bases. The CDR3 length is 15 residues. With 5 bases removed from V and 0 bases from J, the gap between germline ends came to 13 bases. Per the germline V gene, CDR1 is SNHLY and CDR2 is FYNNEI. The DNA read from the CDR3 is TGTGCCAGCAGTTTTTGGACAGCGATGAACACTGAA. Its protein is CASSFWTAMNTE. The complete CDR3 reads CASSFWTAMNTEAFF.

The covered CDR3 bases are TGTGCCAGCAGTGACGGTTTTGTTACCGTCTACGAG. Protein sequence: CASSDGFVTVYE. The full CDR3 protein is CASSDGFVTVYEQYF. V is TRBV6-1 and J is TRBJ2-7; D is unresolved. The read finishes 3 residues shy of the CDR3 end, and the germline J gene is used to complete it. This CDR3 spans 15 amino acids. Germline-derived CDR1 and CDR2 are MNHNS and SASEGT. Deletions cut 3 bases from V and 3 bases from J, with 15 bases between.

As to this clone: The missing CDR3 end, 3 residues past where the read stops, is filled in from the germline J gene. The rearrangement links TRBV18 to TRBJ2-1; TRBD1 agrees at 7 bases. This CDR3 comprises 16 residues. After removal of 3 bases from V and 5 bases from J, the junction contained 10 bases not matched to a gene. Germline loops: CDR1 KGHSH, CDR2 LQKENI. The sequenced CDR3 bases are TGTGCCAGCTCACCGACGGGACAGAGAAATAACAATGAG. Protein sequence: CASSPTGQRNNNE. The whole CDR3 protein is CASSPTGQRNNNEQFF.

Concerning this clone itself: Read coverage stops 3 residues before the CDR3 terminus; the germline J gene supplies the remainder. The V and J genes are TRBV7-8 and TRBJ2-3; D uncertain. The CDR3 contains 12 residues. Germline V lookup: CDR1 SGHVS, CDR2 FQNEAQ. Between the trimmed V and J ends, which lost 7 bases and 2 bases, there was a span of 7 bases. CDR3: CASTPNTDTQYF. The DNA read from the CDR3 is TGTGCCAGCACCCCCAACACAGATACG.

A remark on this clone: The DNA ends 3 residues before the CDR3 does, and the rest of the CDR3 is filled in from the germline J gene. Other DNA variants within this sample encode the same CDR3. This rearrangement joins TRBV5-1 to TRBJ1-1; TRBD1 matches at 7 bases. The CDR3 spans 14 residues. Germline CDR1 reads SGHRS; CDR2 reads YFSETQ. J lost 4 bases, V lost 0 bases, and 3 bases had no gene match. The covered CDR3 bases are TGCGCCAGCAGCTTGGCCTCAGGGGGCACTGAA. It codes for CASSLASGGTE. The CDR3 in full is CASSLASGGTEAFF.

As regards this clone: The read ends 3 residues early relative to the CDR3; the germline J gene fills the gap. This chain uses TRBV5-1 with TRBJ2-2; 7 positions match TRBD1. Looked up from germline, CDR1 is SGHRS and CDR2 is YFSETQ. With 4 bases clipped from V and 1 base from J, the junction kept 4 bases outside the gene matches. The CDR3 has 15 residues. The DNA read from the CDR3 is TGCGCCAGCAGCCCGAGGACAGGGAACACCGGGGAG. This sequence encodes CASSPRTGNTGE. The CDR3, in full, reads CASSPRTGNTGELFF.

About this clone itself: The CDR3 extends 3 residues past the end of the read, so its final part is completed from the germline J gene. The chain links TRBV7-2 to TRBJ1-2; D perhaps matches TRBD1 (6 bases). Germline lookup yields CDR1 SGHTA and CDR2 FQGNSA. The CDR3 has 14 residues. CDR3 amino acids: CASSPRVSGEGYTF. The covered CDR3 bases are TGTGCCAGCAGCCCCCGGGTCTCAGGGGAGGGC.

The sequenced part of the CDR3 DNA is TGTGCCAGCCGTGGCGGGGTCCTGAACACTGAA. It yields the protein CASRGGVLNTE. In full, the CDR3 is CASRGGVLNTEAFF. This chain links TRBV6-1 with TRBJ1-1; unclear D gene. The CDR3 is cut off 3 residues early in the read; its end comes from the germline J gene. The germline V gene has CDR1 MNHNS and CDR2 SASEGT. The CDR3 extends over 14 amino acids. V was clipped by 8 bases and J by 0 bases, with 13 bases between them.

The covered CDR3 bases are TGTGCCAGCAGCCTACCCTATGAG. Amino acid sequence: CASSLPYE. The whole CDR3 protein is CASSLPYEQFF. This chain links TRBV7-2 with TRBJ2-1; D gene ambiguous. The missing CDR3 end, 3 residues past where the read stops, is filled in from the germline J gene. CDR3 length: 11 residues. In germline, CDR1 is SGHTA, CDR2 FQGNSA. V was shortened by 5 bases and J by 8 bases, with 7 bases between the two germline ends.

On this clone: The CDR3 end is not reached by the read, which stops 3 residues before it; the germline J gene fills it in. The V gene is TRBV30, the J gene TRBJ2-1; possibly TRBD1 for D (5 bases). V was pared by 3 bases and J by 4 bases, with 10 bases between. Looked up from germline, CDR1 is GTSNPN and CDR2 is SVGIG (reference sequence). The CDR3 is 13 residues long. The DNA read from the CDR3 is TGTGCCTGGAGCCGGACACCTTACAATGAG. It codes for CAWSRTPYNE. In full, the CDR3 reads CAWSRTPYNEQFF.

A remark on this clone: The read terminates 3 residues ahead of where the CDR3 ends, so the germline J gene completes it. The chain employs TRBV18 and TRBJ1-2; 10 bases fit TRBD1. The CDR3 has 14 residues. From germline, CDR1 is KGHSH and CDR2 LQKENI. The CDR3 bases that were read are TGTGCCAGCTCACCATTGGGACAGGGGTACGGC. Protein sequence: CASSPLGQGYG. Given in full, the CDR3 is CASSPLGQGYGYTF.

Regarding this clone: The read terminates 3 residues before the CDR3 end, so the remaining end is supplied by the germline J gene. The J gene is TRBJ1-2, the V gene TRBV20-1; TRBD1 might be the D (6 bases). V lost 2 bases and J lost 4, with 11 bases in between. This CDR3 is built from 13 residues. CDR1 DFQATT and CDR2 SNEGSKA come from the germline V gene (reference sequence). The sequenced CDR3 bases are TGCAGTGCTAGAACTCAGGGGACCTATGGC. It codes for CSARTQGTYG. The CDR3, in full, reads CSARTQGTYGYTF.

As for this clone: The sequenced fragment ends 3 residues before the CDR3 boundary, so the rest is inferred from the germline J gene. The V call is TRBV18, the J call TRBJ2-7, with 9 bases lining up with TRBD2. J was trimmed by 4 bases and V by 0 bases; bases with no gene match: 10. The germline gives CDR1 KGHSH, CDR2 LQKENI. The CDR3 sequence is 17 residues long. The CDR3 is CASSPPGLASGAYEQYF. CDR3 bases read: TGTGCCAGCTCACCACCCGGTCTGGCTAGCGGGGCATACGAG.

CDR3 bases read: TGTGCCAGCAGCTTAGCGGACAGGGGGGAAGGC. Translation: CASSLADRGEG. The entire CDR3 sequence reads CASSLADRGEGYTF. This chain uses TRBV7-9 with TRBJ1-2, with TRBD1 matching over 10 bases. The read stops 3 residues short of the end of the CDR3; the missing end is completed from the germline J gene. The germline gives CDR1 SEHNR, CDR2 FQNEAQ (reference sequence). This CDR3 has 14 residues.

Comments on this clone: The DNA ends 3 residues before the CDR3 does, and the rest of the CDR3 is filled in from the germline J gene. This chain uses TRBV2 with TRBJ2-7; D is undetermined. The CDR3 runs to 15 residues. V gave up 10 bases and J gave up 2 bases, with 21 bases separating them. From germline, CDR1 is SNHLY and CDR2 FYNNEI. The CDR3 bases that were read are TGTGCCACAACCTTAGGAGACACAATCGCCTACGAG. Translation: CATTLGDTIAYE. The CDR3, in full, reads CATTLGDTIAYEQYF. Complete variable domain (other parts from reference TRBV2 and TRBJ2-7): EPEVTQTPSHQVTQMGQEVILRCVPISNHLYFYWYRQILGQKVEFLVSFYNNEISEKSEIFDDQFSVERPDGSNFTLKIRSTKLEDSAMYFCATTLGDTIAYEQYFGPGTRLTVT.

Notes on this clone: The CDR3 goes on 3 residues after the read ends, and that part is filled in from the germline J gene. V and J are TRBV2 and TRBJ2-6; 9 nucleotides line up with TRBD1. The CDR3 totals 16 residues. V lost 6 bases and J lost 4; bases outside the gene matches: 7. Germline V gene sequence: CDR1 SNHLY, CDR2 FYNNEI. The sequenced part of the CDR3 DNA is TGTGCCAGCAGGTCGGGACAGGGATCGGGGGCCAACGTC. It encodes CASRSGQGSGANV. In full, the CDR3 reads CASRSGQGSGANVLTF.

In regard to this clone: The CDR3 goes on 3 residues after the read ends, and that part is filled in from the germline J gene. Other nucleotide sequences from this sample produce the same CDR3. The chain is built from TRBV18 and TRBJ2-5; TRBD2 matches at 10 bases. The length of the CDR3 is 15 residues. Trimming removed 2 bases from V and 1 base from J; junction bases left unmatched: 1. Germline CDR1 is KGHSH and CDR2 is LQKENI. The CDR3 DNA, read in part, is TGTGCCAGCTCACCATTAGCGGGGGGCCAAGAGACC. This codes for CASSPLAGGQET. The entire CDR3 reads CASSPLAGGQETQYF.

On this clone itself: The DNA ends 3 residues before the CDR3 does, and the rest of the CDR3 is filled in from the germline J gene. The rearrangement joins TRBV7-9 to TRBJ2-2; tentatively, D is TRBD1 (6 bases). Trimming removed 5 bases at V and 5 bases at J, with 15 bases between. CDR1 and CDR2 from the germline V gene are SEHNR and FQNEAQ (reference sequence). There are 15 residues in the CDR3. Here the CDR3 reads CASSAKGHPTGELFF. The sequenced CDR3 bases are TGTGCCAGCAGCGCTAAGGGACACCCAACCGGGGAG.

Concerning this clone: The CDR3 end is not reached by the read, which stops 3 residues before it; the germline J gene fills it in. The chain recombines TRBV19 with TRBJ2-6, with D possibly matching TRBD1 (6 bases). The CDR3 extends over 18 amino acids. Germline CDR1 reads LNHDA; CDR2 reads SQIVND (reference sequence). V lost 4 bases, J lost 2 bases, and 18 bases lay in between. CDR3 bases read: TGTGCCAGTAGTACCAAAGCTAAACACAGGGCTGGGGCCAACGTC. Amino acid sequence: CASSTKAKHRAGANV. The whole CDR3 is CASSTKAKHRAGANVLTF.